This T cell receptor (beta chain) was sequenced during a study of Ad26.COV2.S vaccination and SARS-CoV-2 variants. This clone was recorded a few times. This CDR3 has 15 amino acids. From germline, CDR1 is SGDLS and CDR2 YYNGEE. Trimming stripped 2 bases from V and 1 base from J, with 10 bases between. The protocol was immunoSEQ multiplex PCR, while the TCRdb copy is restricted to in-frame clones and leaves out a portion. The repertoire holds about 180,000 clones, with roughly 89% as singletons. This sequence was found in a human donor who had recovered from COVID-19. This chain connects TRBV9 to TRBJ1-5; D is perhaps TRBD1 (6 bases). Source: peripheral blood, taken after recovery from COVID-19. CDR3 amino acids: CASSVGQGSNQPQHF. DNA for the CDR3: TGTGCCAGCAGCGTGGGGCAGGGGAGCAATCAGCCCCAGCATTTT. Variable domain in full (rest from reference TRBV9 and TRBJ1-5): DSGVTQTPKHLITATGQRVTLRCSPRSGDLSVYWYQQSLDQGLQFLIQYYNGEERAKGNILERFSAQQFPDLHSELNLSSLELGDSALYFCASSVGQGSNQPQHFGDGTRLSIL.